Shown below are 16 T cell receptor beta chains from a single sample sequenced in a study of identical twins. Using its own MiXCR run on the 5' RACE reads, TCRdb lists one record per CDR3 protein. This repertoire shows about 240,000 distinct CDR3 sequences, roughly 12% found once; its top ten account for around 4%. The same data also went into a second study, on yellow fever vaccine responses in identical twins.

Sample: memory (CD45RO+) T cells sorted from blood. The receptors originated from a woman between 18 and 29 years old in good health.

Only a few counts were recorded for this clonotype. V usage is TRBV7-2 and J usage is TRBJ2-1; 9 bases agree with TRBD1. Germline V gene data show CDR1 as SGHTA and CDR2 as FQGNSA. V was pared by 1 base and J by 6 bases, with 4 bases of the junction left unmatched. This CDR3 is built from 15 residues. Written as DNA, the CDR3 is TGTGCCAGCAGCTTAGGGGGACAGGGCAGCAATGAGCAGTTCTTC. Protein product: CASSLGGQGSNEQFF.

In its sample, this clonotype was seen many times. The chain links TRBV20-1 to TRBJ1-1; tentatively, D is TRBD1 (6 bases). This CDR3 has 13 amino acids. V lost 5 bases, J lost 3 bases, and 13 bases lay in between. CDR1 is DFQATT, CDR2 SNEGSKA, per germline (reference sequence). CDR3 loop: CSAQGGSHTEAFF. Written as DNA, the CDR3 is TGCAGTGCTCAAGGGGGTTCTCACACTGAAGCTTTCTTT.

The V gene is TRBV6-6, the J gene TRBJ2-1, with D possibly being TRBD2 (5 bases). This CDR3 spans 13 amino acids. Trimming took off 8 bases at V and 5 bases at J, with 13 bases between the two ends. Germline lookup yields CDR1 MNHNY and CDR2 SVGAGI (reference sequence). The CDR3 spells CASGNSANNEQFF. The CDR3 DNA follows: TGTGCCAGCGGGAATAGCGCCAACAATGAGCAGTTCTTC.

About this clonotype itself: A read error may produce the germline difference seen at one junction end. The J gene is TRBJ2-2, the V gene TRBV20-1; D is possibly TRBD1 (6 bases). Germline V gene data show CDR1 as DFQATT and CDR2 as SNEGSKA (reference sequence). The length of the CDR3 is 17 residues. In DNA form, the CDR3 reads TGCTGTGCTAGAGAAGTGACAGGTTTAGCGAACACCGGGGAGCTGTTTTTT. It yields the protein CCAREVTGLANTGELFF.

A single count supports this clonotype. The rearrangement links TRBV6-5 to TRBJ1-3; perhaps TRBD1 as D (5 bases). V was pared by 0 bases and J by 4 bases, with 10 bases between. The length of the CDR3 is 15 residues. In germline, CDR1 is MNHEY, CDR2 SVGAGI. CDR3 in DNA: TGTGCCAGCAGTTACTCGCGGGGGAACGGAAACACCATATATTTT. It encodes CASSYSRGNGNTIYF.

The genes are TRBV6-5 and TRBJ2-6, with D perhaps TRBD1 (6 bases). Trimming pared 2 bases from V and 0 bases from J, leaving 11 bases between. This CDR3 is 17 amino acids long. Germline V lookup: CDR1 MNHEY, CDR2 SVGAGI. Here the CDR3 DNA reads TGTGCCAGCAGTTACCTAGACAGGATCTCTGGGGCCAACGTCCTGACTTTC. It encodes CASSYLDRISGANVLTF.

The CDR3 nucleotides read TGTGCCAGTAGTATGAATGGGAACAGGGGACTCTACGAGCAGTACTTC. Encoded protein: CASSMNGNRGLYEQYF. This chain connects TRBV19 to TRBJ2-7; TRBD1 might be the D (7 bases). The CDR3 consists of 16 residues. Germline assignment: CDR1 LNHDA and CDR2 SQIVND (reference sequence). The V gene lost 3 bases and the J gene lost 3 bases, with 18 bases spanning the gap.

As DNA, the CDR3 is TGTGCCAGCAGTTACACAGAGGGTTCCTACGAGCAGTACTTC. The encoded protein is CASSYTEGSYEQYF. The chain is built from TRBV6-5 and TRBJ2-7, with D possibly being TRBD2 (5 bases). Germline CDR1 and CDR2: MNHEY and SVGAGI. There are 14 residues in the CDR3. V was pared by 2 bases and J by 1 base, with 9 bases between.

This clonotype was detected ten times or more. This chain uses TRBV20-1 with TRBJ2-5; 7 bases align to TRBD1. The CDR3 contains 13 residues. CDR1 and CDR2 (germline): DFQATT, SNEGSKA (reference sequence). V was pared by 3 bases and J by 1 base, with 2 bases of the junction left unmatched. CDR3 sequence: CSARKGAQETQYF. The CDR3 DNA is TGCAGTGCTAGGAAGGGGGCCCAAGAGACCCAGTACTTC.

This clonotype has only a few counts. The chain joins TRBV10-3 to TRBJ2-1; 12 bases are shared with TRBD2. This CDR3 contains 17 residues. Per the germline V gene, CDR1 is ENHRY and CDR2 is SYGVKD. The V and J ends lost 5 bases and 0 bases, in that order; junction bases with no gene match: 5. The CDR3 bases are TGTGCCATCAGTATTCTAGCGGGAGGGACCTCCTACAATGAGCAGTTCTTC. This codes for CAISILAGGTSYNEQFF.

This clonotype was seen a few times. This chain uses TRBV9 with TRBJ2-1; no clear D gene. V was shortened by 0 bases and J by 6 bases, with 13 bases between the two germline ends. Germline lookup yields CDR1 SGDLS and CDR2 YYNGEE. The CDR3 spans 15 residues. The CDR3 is CASSVALAKGNEQFF. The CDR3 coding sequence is TGTGCCAGCAGCGTAGCTCTCGCTAAGGGCAATGAGCAGTTCTTC. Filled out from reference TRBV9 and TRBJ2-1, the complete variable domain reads DSGVTQTPKHLITATGQRVTLRCSPRSGDLSVYWYQQSLDQGLQFLIQYYNGEERAKGNILERFSAQQFPDLHSELNLSSLELGDSALYFCASSVALAKGNEQFFGPGTRLTVL.

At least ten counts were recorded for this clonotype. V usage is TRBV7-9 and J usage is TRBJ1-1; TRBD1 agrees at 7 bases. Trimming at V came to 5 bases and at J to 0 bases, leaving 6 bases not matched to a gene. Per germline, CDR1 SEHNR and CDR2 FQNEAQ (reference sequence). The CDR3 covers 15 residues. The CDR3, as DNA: TGTGCCAGCAGCCCTTCGCAGGGGGTGAACACTGAAGCTTTCTTT. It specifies CASSPSQGVNTEAFF.

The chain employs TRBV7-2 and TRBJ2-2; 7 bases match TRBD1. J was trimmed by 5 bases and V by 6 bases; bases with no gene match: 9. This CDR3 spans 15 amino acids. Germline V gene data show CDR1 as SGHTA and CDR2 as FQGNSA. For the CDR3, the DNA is TGTGCCAGCAGGAATCCGGGACAGCGAACCGGGGAGCTGTTTTTT. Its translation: CASRNPGQRTGELFF.

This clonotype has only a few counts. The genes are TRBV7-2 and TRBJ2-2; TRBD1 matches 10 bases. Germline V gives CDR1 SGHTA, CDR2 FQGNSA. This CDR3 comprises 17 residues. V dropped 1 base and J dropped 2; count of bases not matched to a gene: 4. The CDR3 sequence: CASSLVGTGVNTGELFF. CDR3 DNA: TGTGCCAGCAGCTTAGTCGGGACAGGGGTTAACACCGGGGAGCTGTTTTTT.

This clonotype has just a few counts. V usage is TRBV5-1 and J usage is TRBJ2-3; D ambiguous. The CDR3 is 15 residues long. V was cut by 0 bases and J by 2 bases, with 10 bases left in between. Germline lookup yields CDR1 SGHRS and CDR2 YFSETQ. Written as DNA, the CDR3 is TGCGCCAGCAGCTTGGAATACTTCGTCACAGATACGCAGTATTTT. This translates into CASSLEYFVTDTQYF. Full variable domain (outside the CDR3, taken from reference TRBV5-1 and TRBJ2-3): KAGVTQTPRYLIKTRGQQVTLSCSPISGHRSVSWYQQTPGQGLQFLFEYFSETQRNKGNFPGRFSGRQFSNSRSEMNVSTLELGDSALYLCASSLEYFVTDTQYFGPGTRLTVL.

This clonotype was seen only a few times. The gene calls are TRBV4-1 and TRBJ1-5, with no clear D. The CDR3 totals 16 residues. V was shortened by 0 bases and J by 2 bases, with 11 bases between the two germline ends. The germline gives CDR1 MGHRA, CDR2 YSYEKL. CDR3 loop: CASSQDSGSGNQPQHF. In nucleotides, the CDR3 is TGCGCCAGCAGCCAAGATTCGGGGTCGGGCAATCAGCCCCAGCATTTT.